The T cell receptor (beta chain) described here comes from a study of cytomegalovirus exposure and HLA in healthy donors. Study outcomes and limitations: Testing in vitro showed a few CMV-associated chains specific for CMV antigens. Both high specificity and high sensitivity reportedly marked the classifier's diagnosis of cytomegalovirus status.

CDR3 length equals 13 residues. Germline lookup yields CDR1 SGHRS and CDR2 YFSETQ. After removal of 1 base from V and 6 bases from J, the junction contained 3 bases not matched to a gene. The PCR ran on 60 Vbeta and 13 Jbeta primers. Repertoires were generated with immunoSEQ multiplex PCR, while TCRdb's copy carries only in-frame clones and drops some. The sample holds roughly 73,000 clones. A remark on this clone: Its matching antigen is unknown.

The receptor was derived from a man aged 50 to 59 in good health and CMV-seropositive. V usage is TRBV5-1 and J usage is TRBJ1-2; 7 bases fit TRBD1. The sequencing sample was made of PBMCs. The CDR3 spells CASSLRGQDGYTF. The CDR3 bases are TGCGCCAGCAGCTTGAGGGGGCAAGATGGCTACACCTTC.